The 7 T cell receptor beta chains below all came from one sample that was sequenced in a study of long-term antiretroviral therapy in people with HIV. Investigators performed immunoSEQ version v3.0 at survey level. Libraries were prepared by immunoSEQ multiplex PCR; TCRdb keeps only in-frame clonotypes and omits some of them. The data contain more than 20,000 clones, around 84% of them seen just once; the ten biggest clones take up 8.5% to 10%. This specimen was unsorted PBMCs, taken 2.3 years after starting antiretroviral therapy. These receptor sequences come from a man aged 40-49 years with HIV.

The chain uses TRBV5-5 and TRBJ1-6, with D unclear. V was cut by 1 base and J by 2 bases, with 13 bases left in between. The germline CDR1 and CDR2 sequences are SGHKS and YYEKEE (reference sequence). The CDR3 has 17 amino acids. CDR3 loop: CASSLKLLGTYNSPLHF. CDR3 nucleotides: TGTGCCAGCAGCTTGAAGCTACTGGGAACCTATAATTCACCCCTCCACTTT.

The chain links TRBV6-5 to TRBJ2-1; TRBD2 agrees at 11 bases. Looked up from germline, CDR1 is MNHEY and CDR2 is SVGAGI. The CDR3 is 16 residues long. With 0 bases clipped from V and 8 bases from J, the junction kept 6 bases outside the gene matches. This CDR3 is CASSYSGSGRGDEQFF. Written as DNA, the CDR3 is TGTGCCAGCAGTTACTCGGGTAGCGGGAGGGGGGATGAGCAGTTCTTC.

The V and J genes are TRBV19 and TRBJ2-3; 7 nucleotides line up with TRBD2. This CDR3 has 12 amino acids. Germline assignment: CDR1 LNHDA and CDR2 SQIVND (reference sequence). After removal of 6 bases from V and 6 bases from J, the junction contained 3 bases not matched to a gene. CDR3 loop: CASSGGFDTQYF. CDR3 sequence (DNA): TGTGCCAGTAGCGGGGGGTTTGATACGCAGTATTTT.

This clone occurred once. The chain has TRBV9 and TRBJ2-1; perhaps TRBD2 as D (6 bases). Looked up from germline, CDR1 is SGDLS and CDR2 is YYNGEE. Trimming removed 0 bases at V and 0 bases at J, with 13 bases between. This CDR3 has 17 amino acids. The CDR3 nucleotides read TGTGCCAGCAGCGTAGACTGGGCGGGGAGCTCCTACAATGAGCAGTTCTTC. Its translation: CASSVDWAGSSYNEQFF.

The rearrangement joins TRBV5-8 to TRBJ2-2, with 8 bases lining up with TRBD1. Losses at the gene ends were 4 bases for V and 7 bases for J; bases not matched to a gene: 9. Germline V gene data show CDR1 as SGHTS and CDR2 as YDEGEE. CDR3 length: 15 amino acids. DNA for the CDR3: TGTGCCAGCAGCCCCGAGACAGGGGAGTTCGGGGAGCTGTTTTTT. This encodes CASSPETGEFGELFF. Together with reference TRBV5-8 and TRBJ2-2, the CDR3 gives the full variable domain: EAGVTQSPTHLIKTRGQQATLRCSPISGHTSVYWYQQALGLGLQFLLWYDEGEERNRGNFPPRFSGRQFPNYSSELNVNALELEDSALYLCASSPETGEFGELFFGEGSRLTVL.

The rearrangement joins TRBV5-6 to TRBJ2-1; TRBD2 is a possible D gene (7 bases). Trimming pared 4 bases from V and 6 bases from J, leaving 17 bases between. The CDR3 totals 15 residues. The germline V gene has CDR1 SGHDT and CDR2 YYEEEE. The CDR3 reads CASSPEGGAGNEQFF. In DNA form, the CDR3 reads TGTGCCAGCAGCCCCGAGGGGGGGGCGGGCAATGAGCAGTTCTTC.

The DNA of the CDR3 is TGTGCCAGCAGCGTAGCGCTTGGTGGGGGGGGAGAGACCCAGTACTTC. Protein: CASSVALGGGGETQYF. The chain is built from TRBV9 and TRBJ2-5; 7 nucleotides match TRBD2. Germline assignment: CDR1 SGDLS and CDR2 YYNGEE. The CDR3 sequence is 16 residues long. Losses at the gene ends were 0 bases for V and 4 bases for J; bases not matched to a gene: 9. Full variable domain (rest looked up from reference TRBV9 and TRBJ2-5): DSGVTQTPKHLITATGQRVTLRCSPRSGDLSVYWYQQSLDQGLQFLIQYYNGEERAKGNILERFSAQQFPDLHSELNLSSLELGDSALYFCASSVALGGGGETQYFGPGTRLLVL.